This TCR beta chain came from a study of blood T cell repertoires in COVID-19. Study-level information: The United States, Italy and Spain provided the acute and convalescent COVID-19 samples. T cells, B-cell-depleted T cells, or PBMCs provided the cDNA or gDNA that served as material.

How the authors handled the data: Estimates of nucleated cell counts were drawn from the amplification of reference gene primers. Method: immunoSEQ multiplex PCR; TCRdb's copy keeps in-frame clones and lacks some. The V and J calls and clone size are taken from that table; D and trimming were inferred from the DNA. The table records 120,000 or so clones, approximately 83% of them present only once. Germline V gene lookup returns CDR1 SGHKS and CDR2 YYEKEE (reference sequence). The CDR3 loop spans 12 amino acids. Between the trimmed V and J ends, which lost 2 bases and 7 bases, there was a span of 9 bases.

The TCR sequence derives from a man aged 55 to 70 with acute or convalescent COVID-19. Sequencing was performed on peripheral blood. The chain combines TRBV5-5 with TRBJ1-2; D remains unclear. The CDR3 sequence: CASSFPLAGYTF. Here the CDR3 DNA reads TGTGCCAGCAGCTTCCCGTTAGCTGGCTACACCTTC.